This T cell receptor beta chain originates from a study of T cell responses to AZD1222 COVID-19 vaccine. Study-wide results and caveats: At baseline, seropositivity was found in only six or seven AZD1222 recipients.

The table came from immunoSEQ multiplex PCR; TCRdb's copy has only in-frame clones and leaves some out. The sample lists roughly 160,000 clones, 92% occurring once. A note on this clone: Its antigen remains unknown.

Germline CDR1 and CDR2: SGDLS and YYNGEE. Deletions cut 0 bases from V and 8 bases from J, with 11 bases between. This CDR3 has 13 residues. The chain is built from TRBV9 and TRBJ1-2; maybe TRBD1 (5 bases). This TCR was recovered from an adult who received the AZD1222 COVID-19 vaccine. The sequencing used peripheral blood, collected 28 days after the second AZD1222 dose. CDR3 residues: CASSVGERGGYTF. Written as DNA, the CDR3 is TGTGCCAGCAGCGTAGGGGAGCGGGGGGGCTACACCTTC.